This T cell receptor (beta chain) was sequenced for a study of graft-versus-host responses after intestinal transplantation. On the study more broadly: In this cohort, recipients had multivisceral, liver-intestinal, or isolated intestinal transplants. The whole recipient group had anti-thymocyte globulin induction followed by tacrolimus and steroids for three to four years. Study-wide findings and caveats: Graft-donor T cell macrochimerism coincided with high graft-versus-host to host-versus-graft clonal ratios in allografts. GvH clones surfaced in recipient marrow, some emerging earlier in ileum or blood.

Tissue from the graft was processed to free its intraepithelial and lamina propria lymphocytes. Regarding this clone: The antigen is unknown.

Method: immunoSEQ multiplex PCR; TCRdb's copy keeps in-frame clones and lacks some. Found here are about 30,000 clones, around 83% of them singletons; the top ten hold roughly 3.2%. The input for sequencing was ileum tissue, taken 98 days after intestinal transplantation. The clonotype comes from a human patient who received an intestinal transplant, so some T cells may come from the graft donor.

CDR3 coding DNA: TGTGCCAGCAGTTCCCGACCTACAGGGAAATTGGCGGGCTACACCTTC. As protein: CASSSRPTGKLAGYTF. The rearrangement uses TRBV28 and TRBJ1-2, with a possible D match to TRBD1 (6 bases). CDR1 MDHEN and CDR2 SYDVKM come from the germline V gene. V was pared by 4 bases and J by 8 bases, with 23 bases between. The CDR3 runs to 16 residues.